Below, one T cell receptor beta chain is given with its context. Its target is unknown. The data belong to a study of cytomegalovirus exposure and HLA in healthy donors. Study findings and constraints: In a later analysis, CMV-associated beta chains were mostly HLA-associated, it appeared.

With 7 bases clipped from V and 9 bases from J, the junction kept 3 bases outside the gene matches. This CDR3 spans 11 amino acids. Per the germline V gene, CDR1 is MNHEY and CDR2 is SVGAGI. The PCR ran on 60 Vbeta and 13 Jbeta primers. The protocol was immunoSEQ multiplex PCR, while the TCRdb copy is restricted to in-frame clones and leaves out a portion. Among 170,000 or so clones, roughly 87% were seen once, and the ten largest hold 1.6%. The sequenced sample consisted of PBMCs. The chain has TRBV6-5 and TRBJ1-1, with TRBD1 matching 9 bases. This clonotype was sampled from a man aged 50-60 years in good health and CMV-seronegative. DNA of the CDR3: TGTGCCAGCACCCACAGGGGGCAAGCTTTCTTT. Protein sequence: CASTHRGQAFF.